The 27 T cell receptor beta chains listed next were all sequenced from one sample in a study of a mutant IDH1 vaccine in newly diagnosed glioma. The time point was: baseline, week 1 (first vaccination visit). Treatment in this sample: pre-vaccination baseline after standard-of-care therapy. Some clones are missing from TCRdb's copy, which holds only in-frame ones; the method was immunoSEQ multiplex PCR. The table shows some 59,000 clones, with 80% to 90% occurring only once. Sequencing was performed on PBMCs, taken from a glioma patient treated with radiotherapy, temozolomide or both. The receptors derive from a man between 18 and 29 years old with glioma.

The chain links TRBV5-1 to TRBJ1-2; D remains unclear. Germline V gives CDR1 SGHRS, CDR2 YFSETQ. The CDR3 has 14 amino acids. V shed 0 bases and J shed 4 bases, with 10 bases lying between them. The CDR3 DNA is TGCGCCAGCAGCTTGGATAAGGTTTTCTATGGCTACACCTTC. This codes for CASSLDKVFYGYTF.

The chain couples TRBV6-5 to TRBJ1-2; D is unclear. Trimming took 7 bases from V and 5 from J, leaving 17 bases between them. The length of the CDR3 is 14 residues. Germline CDR1 is MNHEY and CDR2 is SVGAGI. CDR3 region: CASTADRVRYGYTF. The CDR3 nucleotides are TGTGCCAGCACCGCGGACCGGGTCCGATATGGCTACACCTTC.

The V call is TRBV2, the J call TRBJ2-7, with a possible D match to TRBD1 (6 bases). This CDR3 contains 14 residues. CDR1 SNHLY and CDR2 FYNNEI come from the germline V gene. V lost 5 bases and J lost 2, with 13 bases in between. The CDR3 coding sequence is TGTGCCAGCAGTTCACAGACAGGACCCTACGAGCAGTACTTC. This sequence encodes CASSSQTGPYEQYF.

The rearrangement uses TRBV5-6 and TRBJ2-7, with 7 bases fitting TRBD1. The germline V gene encodes CDR1 SGHDT and CDR2 YYEEEE. This CDR3 is 15 amino acids long. Unmatched junction bases numbered 8, after V lost 4 bases and J lost 1 base. In nucleotides, the CDR3 is TGTGCCAGCAGCCAGCCGGGACAGTGGTCCTACGAGCAGTACTTC. Translation: CASSQPGQWSYEQYF. Based on the CDR3 plus reference TRBV5-6 and TRBJ2-7, the full variable domain is DAGVTQSPTHLIKTRGQQVTLRCSPKSGHDTVSWYQQALGQGPQFIFQYYEEEERQRGNFPDRFSGHQFPNYSSELNVNALLLGDSALYLCASSQPGQWSYEQYFGPGTRLTVT.

The chain links TRBV19 to TRBJ1-1; D uncertain. The CDR3 has 14 residues. The V end was cut by 7 bases, the J end by 1 base, with 13 bases between. Germline V gene sequence: CDR1 LNHDA, CDR2 SQIVND (reference sequence). The CDR3 DNA follows: TGTGCCAGTAACACTCTAGGAGCGAACACTGAAGCTTTCTTT. It codes for CASNTLGANTEAFF.

This chain joins TRBV2 and TRBJ1-4, with D possibly being TRBD1 (6 bases). Germline CDR1 is SNHLY and CDR2 is FYNNEI. Deletions cut 3 bases from V and 7 bases from J, with 15 bases between. This CDR3 contains 15 residues. CDR3 region: CASSDSGTLGEKLFF. CDR3 DNA: TGTGCCAGCAGTGATTCCGGGACATTGGGTGAAAAACTGTTTTTT. Supplemented by reference TRBV2 and TRBJ1-4, the full variable domain reads EPEVTQTPSHQVTQMGQEVILRCVPISNHLYFYWYRQILGQKVEFLVSFYNNEISEKSEIFDDQFSVERPDGSNFTLKIRSTKLEDSAMYFCASSDSGTLGEKLFFGSGTQLSVL.

This chain connects TRBV2 to TRBJ2-5, with D tentatively TRBD1 (5 bases). The CDR3 extends over 12 amino acids. CDR1 is SNHLY and CDR2 is FYNNEI in the germline V gene. The ends were cut back, 7 bases at V and 1 base at J, with 7 bases in the middle. The CDR3 loop is CASKRGQETQYF. CDR3 sequence (DNA): TGTGCCAGCAAAAGGGGCCAAGAGACCCAGTACTTC.

The rearrangement links TRBV30 to TRBJ2-2, with 9 nucleotides matching TRBD1. V trimming: 2 bases; J trimming: 6 bases; junction bases outside the gene matches: 4. The CDR3 has 14 residues. Germline-derived CDR1 and CDR2 are GTSNPN and SVGIG (reference sequence). The CDR3 loop is CAWSSGTGSGELFF. CDR3 nucleotide sequence: TGTGCCTGGAGTTCCGGGACAGGGTCCGGGGAGCTGTTTTTT.

This clone was seen more than once but under ten times. The CDR3 region is CASSSRLALNEQFF. CDR3 DNA: TGTGCCAGCAGTTCACGACTAGCACTCAATGAGCAGTTCTTC. This rearrangement joins TRBV27 to TRBJ2-1; 7 nucleotides match TRBD2. Germline assignment: CDR1 MNHEY and CDR2 SMNVEV (reference sequence). V shed 4 bases, J shed 6 bases, and the junction held 6 bases outside the gene matches. The CDR3 covers 14 residues.

V and J are TRBV9 and TRBJ2-5; TRBD2 matches 11 bases. Trimming removed 4 bases from V and 2 bases from J; junction bases left unmatched: 13. Germline V gene lookup returns CDR1 SGDLS and CDR2 YYNGEE. The CDR3 contains 18 residues. This CDR3 reads CASSPGLAGGRGQETQYF. CDR3 sequence (DNA): TGTGCCAGCAGCCCCGGGCTAGCGGGGGGCCGGGGGCAAGAGACCCAGTACTTC.

This clone has more than one count but fewer than ten. The chain has TRBV4-1 and TRBJ2-5; maybe TRBD1 (6 bases). The CDR3 runs to 14 residues. The germline V and J ends were trimmed by 4 bases and 5 bases, with 14 bases remaining between them. The germline V gene has CDR1 MGHRA and CDR2 YSYEKL. CDR3 residues: CASSPTTGWETQYF. As DNA, the CDR3 is TGCGCCAGCAGCCCAACGACAGGCTGGGAGACCCAGTACTTC.

The J gene is TRBJ1-2, the V gene TRBV6-1, with D possibly TRBD1 on 6 matching bases. The germline gives CDR1 MNHNS, CDR2 SASEGT. CDR3 size: 15 residues. Deletions cut 0 bases from V and 7 bases from J, with 15 bases between. CDR3 in DNA: TGTGCCAGCAGTGAAGCCAGAACAGGGCCCCTTGGCTACACCTTC. Encoded protein: CASSEARTGPLGYTF.

The chain links TRBV5-4 to TRBJ1-5, with 7 bases matching TRBD1. After removal of 3 bases from V and 1 base from J, the junction contained 1 base not matched to a gene. Germline CDR1 is SGHNT and CDR2 is YYREEE (reference sequence). The CDR3 spans 14 residues. CDR3 nucleotides: TGTGCCAGCAGCTCAGGGGGGAGCAATCAGCCCCAGCATTTT. Translation gives CASSSGGSNQPQHF.

The rearrangement links TRBV7-2 to TRBJ2-2; 10 positions agree with TRBD1. CDR3 length equals 16 residues. Per the germline V gene, CDR1 is SGHTA and CDR2 is FQGNSA. Trimming removed 3 bases from V and 5 bases from J; junction bases left unmatched: 6. CDR3 protein: CASSLTGGAKTGELFF. Here the CDR3 DNA reads TGTGCCAGCAGCTTGACAGGGGGCGCAAAAACCGGGGAGCTGTTTTTT. Drawing the rest from reference TRBV7-2 and TRBJ2-2, the complete variable domain is GAGVSQSPSNKVTEKGKDVELRCDPISGHTALYWYRQSLGQGLEFLIYFQGNSAPDKSGLPSDRFSAERTGGSVSTLTIQRTQQEDSAVYLCASSLTGGAKTGELFFGEGSRLTVL.

V gene TRBV11-2 combines with J gene TRBJ2-5; D is undetermined. The CDR3 runs to 14 residues. V lost 3 bases and J 2 bases, leaving 10 bases between the germline ends. Germline CDR1 reads SGHAT; CDR2 reads FQNNGV. The CDR3 DNA reads as TGTGCCAGCAGCTTCGTAATGGAGCAAGAGACCCAGTACTTC. Translated, it gives CASSFVMEQETQYF. The variable domain in full, completed from reference TRBV11-2 and TRBJ2-5, reads EAGVAQSPRYKIIEKRQSVAFWCNPISGHATLYWYQQILGQGPKLLIQFQNNGVVDDSQLPKDRFSAERLKGVDSTLKIQPAKLEDSAVYLCASSFVMEQETQYFGPGTRLLVL.

The J gene is TRBJ1-2, the V gene TRBV9; D is perhaps TRBD1 (5 bases). The V gene's germline CDR1 is SGDLS and CDR2 YYNGEE. This CDR3 is built from 15 residues. V gave up 0 bases and J gave up 4 bases, with 13 bases separating them. DNA of the CDR3: TGTGCCAGCAGCGTAGGTGGAGGGACGCTCTATGGCTACACCTTC. Its protein is CASSVGGGTLYGYTF.

There are a few counts of this clone. The chain joins TRBV28 to TRBJ1-2, with 8 bases aligning to TRBD1. The CDR3 totals 15 residues. Trimming cost V 3 bases and J 5 bases; bases outside gene matches: 8. Germline CDR1 is MDHEN and CDR2 is SYDVKM. The DNA for the CDR3 is TGTGCCAGCAGTTTCTGGACAGGGAGGAGGTATGGCTACACCTTC. The encoded protein is CASSFWTGRRYGYTF.

The rearrangement joins TRBV10-3 to TRBJ2-3, with TRBD2 matching over 9 bases. The CDR3 has 16 residues. Trimming took 3 bases from V and 2 from J; bases not matched to a gene: 6. CDR1 and CDR2 (germline): ENHRY, SYGVKD. The CDR3 loop reads CAISEPTSGYTDTQYF. As DNA, the CDR3 is TGTGCCATCAGTGAACCGACTAGCGGCTACACAGATACGCAGTATTTT.

Here the CDR3 DNA reads TGTGCCAGCACCCCTCCGACTAGCGGGAGCAACGAGCAGTACTTC. As protein: CASTPPTSGSNEQYF. The rearrangement links TRBV6-6 to TRBJ2-7; 12 nucleotides match TRBD2. After removal of 7 bases from V and 5 bases from J, the junction contained 9 bases not matched to a gene. Germline lookup yields CDR1 MNHNY and CDR2 SVGAGI (reference sequence). There are 15 residues in the CDR3.

The CDR3 bases are TGTGCCATCAGTGAGTCGAGCCTCTCCGCCGGGATGAACACTGAAGCTTTCTTT. It encodes CAISESSLSAGMNTEAFF. V gene TRBV10-3 combines with J gene TRBJ1-1; no reliable D call. Germline V gene sequence: CDR1 ENHRY, CDR2 SYGVKD. V was clipped by 0 bases and J by 0 bases, with 17 bases between them. The CDR3 is made up of 18 amino acids.

CDR3 sequence reads: CASSPRSGINYGYTF. In nucleotides, the CDR3 is TGTGCCAGCAGCCCGAGGTCCGGGATTAACTATGGCTACACCTTC. This chain connects TRBV7-8 to TRBJ1-2; the D is unclear. V was cut by 5 bases and J by 1 base, with 14 bases left in between. This CDR3 region has 15 residues. The germline V gene has CDR1 SGHVS and CDR2 FQNEAQ.

The V call is TRBV9, the J call TRBJ1-5; D perhaps matches TRBD1 (6 bases). V was cut by 4 bases and J by 7 bases, with 15 bases left in between. Germline V gene lookup returns CDR1 SGDLS and CDR2 YYNGEE. There are 14 residues in the CDR3. DNA of the CDR3: TGTGCCAGCAGCACCAACAGGGACGGACAGCCCCAGCATTTT. This codes for CASSTNRDGQPQHF. Supplemented by reference TRBV9 and TRBJ1-5, the full variable domain reads DSGVTQTPKHLITATGQRVTLRCSPRSGDLSVYWYQQSLDQGLQFLIQYYNGEERAKGNILERFSAQQFPDLHSELNLSSLELGDSALYFCASSTNRDGQPQHFGDGTRLSIL.

CDR3 bases: TGTGCCAGCAGCACCGGGACCCCGGAGGGAGGTGGCTACACCTTC. Amino acids: CASSTGTPEGGGYTF. This chain links TRBV7-9 with TRBJ1-2; possible D gene TRBD1, 5 bases. The CDR3 loop spans 15 amino acids. Germline assignment: CDR1 SEHNR and CDR2 FQNEAQ (reference sequence). The V and J ends lost 5 bases and 7 bases respectively, with 20 bases between them.

The chain joins TRBV27 to TRBJ2-1, with D uncertain. V was clipped by 6 bases and J by 7 bases, with 7 bases between them. Germline V gene data show CDR1 as MNHEY and CDR2 as SMNVEV (reference sequence). The CDR3 consists of 11 residues. In nucleotides, the CDR3 is TGTGCCAGCAGCCATCTGAATGAGCAGTTCTTC. Amino acid sequence: CASSHLNEQFF.

The gene calls are TRBV12-5 and TRBJ1-4; no reliable D call. Germline V gene data show CDR1 as LGHNT and CDR2 as FRNRAP. The germline V and J ends were trimmed by 3 bases and 4 bases, with 12 bases remaining between them. The CDR3 is 15 amino acids. The CDR3 DNA sequence: TGTGCTAGTGGTTTAATCGGGGATGGTAATGAAAAACTGTTTTTT. It specifies CASGLIGDGNEKLFF.

The genes are TRBV10-3 and TRBJ2-6; D is uncertain. V lost 3 bases to trimming and J lost 2 bases, with 8 bases between them. Germline V lookup: CDR1 ENHRY, CDR2 SYGVKD. The CDR3 extends over 15 amino acids. The CDR3 sequence is CAISDVNPGANVLTF. In DNA form, the CDR3 reads TGTGCCATCAGTGACGTCAACCCTGGGGCCAACGTCCTGACTTTC.

Only a few counts were recorded for this clone. V and J are TRBV9 and TRBJ2-1, with 8 bases lining up with TRBD1. V dropped 7 bases and J dropped 15; count of bases not matched to a gene: 9. The CDR3 consists of 11 residues. Germline lookup yields CDR1 SGDLS and CDR2 YYNGEE. The CDR3 is CASGGQAGWFF. The CDR3, as DNA: TGTGCCAGCGGGGGACAGGCGGGTTGGTTCTTC.